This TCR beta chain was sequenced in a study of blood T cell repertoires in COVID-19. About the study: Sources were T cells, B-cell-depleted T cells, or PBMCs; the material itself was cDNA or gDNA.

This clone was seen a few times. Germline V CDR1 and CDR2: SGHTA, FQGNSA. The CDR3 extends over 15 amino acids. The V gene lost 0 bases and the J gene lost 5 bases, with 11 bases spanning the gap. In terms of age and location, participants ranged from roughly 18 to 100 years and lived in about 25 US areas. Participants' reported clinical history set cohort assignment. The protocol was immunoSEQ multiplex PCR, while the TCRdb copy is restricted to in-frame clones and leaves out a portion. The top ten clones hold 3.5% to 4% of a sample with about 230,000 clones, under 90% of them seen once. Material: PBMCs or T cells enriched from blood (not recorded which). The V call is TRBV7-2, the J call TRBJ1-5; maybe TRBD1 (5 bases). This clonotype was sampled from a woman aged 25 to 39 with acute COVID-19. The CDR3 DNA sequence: TGTGCCAGCAGCTTAGCGGCGGGGCTGGATCAGCCCCAGCATTTT. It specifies CASSLAAGLDQPQHF.